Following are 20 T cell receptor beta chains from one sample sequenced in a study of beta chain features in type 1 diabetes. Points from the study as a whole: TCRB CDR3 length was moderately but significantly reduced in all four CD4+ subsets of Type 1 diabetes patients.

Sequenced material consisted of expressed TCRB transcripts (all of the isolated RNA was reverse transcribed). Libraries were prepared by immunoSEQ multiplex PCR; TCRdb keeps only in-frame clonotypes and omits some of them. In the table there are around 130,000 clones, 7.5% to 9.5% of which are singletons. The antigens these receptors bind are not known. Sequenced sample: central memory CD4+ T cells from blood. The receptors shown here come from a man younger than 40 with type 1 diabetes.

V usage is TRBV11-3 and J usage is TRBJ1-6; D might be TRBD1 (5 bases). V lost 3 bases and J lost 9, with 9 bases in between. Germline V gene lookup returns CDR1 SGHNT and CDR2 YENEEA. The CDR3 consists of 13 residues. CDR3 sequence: CASSFQGTSPLHF. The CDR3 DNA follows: TGTGCCAGCAGCTTCCAGGGTACTTCACCCCTCCACTTT. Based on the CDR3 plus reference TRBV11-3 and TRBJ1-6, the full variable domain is EAGVVQSPRYKIIEKKQPVAFWCNPISGHNTLYWYLQNLGQGPELLIRYENEEAVDDSQLPKDRFSAERLKGVDSTLKIQPAELGDSAVYLCASSFQGTSPLHFGNGTRLTVT.

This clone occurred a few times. For the CDR3, the DNA is TGTGCCATCACCGGAACGTCGGGATCTGAAGCTTTCTTT. Translation gives CAITGTSGSEAFF. J is TRBJ1-1 and V is TRBV10-3; D remains unclear. The germline gives CDR1 ENHRY, CDR2 SYGVKD. The CDR3 spans 13 residues. The V end lost 7 bases, the J end lost 6 bases, and 15 bases lay between the germline ends.

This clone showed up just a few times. CDR3 DNA sequence: TGCGCCAGCAGCCCGGGACAGCCTGAAGCTTTCTTT. Its translation is CASSPGQPEAFF. The chain employs TRBV5-1 and TRBJ1-1; 7 nucleotides align to TRBD1. The CDR3 loop spans 12 amino acids. Trimming took 4 bases from V and 6 from J; bases not matched to a gene: 3. CDR1 is SGHRS and CDR2 is YFSETQ in the germline V gene.

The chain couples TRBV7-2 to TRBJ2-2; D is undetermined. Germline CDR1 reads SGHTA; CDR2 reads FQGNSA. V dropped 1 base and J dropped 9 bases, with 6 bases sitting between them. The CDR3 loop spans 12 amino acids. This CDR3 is CASSLVARELFF. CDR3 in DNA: TGTGCCAGCAGCTTAGTAGCCCGGGAGCTGTTTTTT.

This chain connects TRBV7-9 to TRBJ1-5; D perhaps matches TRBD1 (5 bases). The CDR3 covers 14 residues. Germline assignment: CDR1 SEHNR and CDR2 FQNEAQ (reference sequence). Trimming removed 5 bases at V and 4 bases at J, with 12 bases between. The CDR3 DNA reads TGTGCCAGCAGCACCGGGGGGGTGAATCAGCCCCAGCATTTT. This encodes CASSTGGVNQPQHF.

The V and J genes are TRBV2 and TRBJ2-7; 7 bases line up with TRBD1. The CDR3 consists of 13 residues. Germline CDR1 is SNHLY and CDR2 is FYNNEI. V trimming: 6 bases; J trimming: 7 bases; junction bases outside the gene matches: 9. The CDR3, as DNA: TGTGCCAGCAGCAGAGACAGGGTGGATGAGCAGTACTTC. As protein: CASSRDRVDEQYF. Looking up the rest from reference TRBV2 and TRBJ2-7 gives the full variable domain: EPEVTQTPSHQVTQMGQEVILRCVPISNHLYFYWYRQILGQKVEFLVSFYNNEISEKSEIFDDQFSVERPDGSNFTLKIRSTKLEDSAMYFCASSRDRVDEQYFGPGTRLTVT.

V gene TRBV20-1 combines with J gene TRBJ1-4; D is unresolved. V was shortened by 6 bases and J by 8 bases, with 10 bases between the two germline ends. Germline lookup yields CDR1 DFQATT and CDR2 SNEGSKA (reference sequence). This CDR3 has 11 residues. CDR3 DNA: TGCAGTGCCCGAGACGGGGAAAAACTGTTTTTT. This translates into CSARDGEKLFF.

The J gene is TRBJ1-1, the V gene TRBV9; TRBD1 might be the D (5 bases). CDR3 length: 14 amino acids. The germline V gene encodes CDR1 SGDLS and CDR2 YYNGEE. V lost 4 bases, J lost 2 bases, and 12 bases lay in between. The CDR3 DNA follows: TGTGCCAGCAGCTTAGGGACTACCAACACTGAAGCTTTCTTT. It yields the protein CASSLGTTNTEAFF.

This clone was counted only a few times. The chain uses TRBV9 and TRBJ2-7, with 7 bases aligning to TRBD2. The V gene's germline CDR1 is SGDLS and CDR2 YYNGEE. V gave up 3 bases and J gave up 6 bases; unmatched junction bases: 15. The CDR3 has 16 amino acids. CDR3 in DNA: TGTGCCAGCAGCGCCCAATCCGGGACTACCTCGGTCGAGCAGTACTTC. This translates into CASSAQSGTTSVEQYF.

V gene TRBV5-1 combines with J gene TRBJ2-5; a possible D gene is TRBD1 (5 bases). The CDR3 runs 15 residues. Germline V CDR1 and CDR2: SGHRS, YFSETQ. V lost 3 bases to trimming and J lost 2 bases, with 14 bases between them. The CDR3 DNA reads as TGCGCCAGCAGCTCGGTCCCAGGGAAGCAAGAGACCCAGTACTTC. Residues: CASSSVPGKQETQYF.

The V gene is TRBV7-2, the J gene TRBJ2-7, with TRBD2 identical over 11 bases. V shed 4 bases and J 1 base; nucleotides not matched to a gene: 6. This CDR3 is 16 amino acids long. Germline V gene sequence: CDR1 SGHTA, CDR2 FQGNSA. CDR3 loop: CASSSASGGRSYEQYF. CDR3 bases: TGTGCCAGCAGCTCCGCTAGCGGGGGGAGGTCCTACGAGCAGTACTTC.

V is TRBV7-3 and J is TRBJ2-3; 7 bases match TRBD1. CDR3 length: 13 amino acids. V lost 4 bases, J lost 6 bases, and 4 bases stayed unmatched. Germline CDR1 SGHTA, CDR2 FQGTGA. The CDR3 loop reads CASSSKGADTQYF. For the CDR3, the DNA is TGTGCCAGCAGCTCTAAGGGGGCCGATACGCAGTATTTT.

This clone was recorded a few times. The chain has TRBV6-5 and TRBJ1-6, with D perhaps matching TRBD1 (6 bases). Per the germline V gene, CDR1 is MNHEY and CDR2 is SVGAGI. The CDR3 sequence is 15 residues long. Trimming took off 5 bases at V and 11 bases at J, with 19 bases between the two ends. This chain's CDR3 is CASSPRGGGGAPLHF. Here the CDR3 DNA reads TGTGCCAGCAGTCCCCGCGGGGGAGGGGGGGCACCCCTCCACTTT.

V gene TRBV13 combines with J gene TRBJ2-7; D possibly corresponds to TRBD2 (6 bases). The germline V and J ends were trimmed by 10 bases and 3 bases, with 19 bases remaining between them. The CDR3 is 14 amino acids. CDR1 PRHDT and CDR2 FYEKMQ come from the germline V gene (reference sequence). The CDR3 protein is CATCLPRGSYEQYF. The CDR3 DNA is TGTGCCACTTGTCTCCCACGGGGGAGCTACGAGCAGTACTTC.

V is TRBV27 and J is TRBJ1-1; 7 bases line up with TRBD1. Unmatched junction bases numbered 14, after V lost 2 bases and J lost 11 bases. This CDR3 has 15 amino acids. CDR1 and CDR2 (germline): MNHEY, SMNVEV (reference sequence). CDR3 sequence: CASSLGGTVIRQAFF. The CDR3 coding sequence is TGTGCCAGCAGTTTAGGTGGGACAGTCATTCGACAGGCTTTCTTT.

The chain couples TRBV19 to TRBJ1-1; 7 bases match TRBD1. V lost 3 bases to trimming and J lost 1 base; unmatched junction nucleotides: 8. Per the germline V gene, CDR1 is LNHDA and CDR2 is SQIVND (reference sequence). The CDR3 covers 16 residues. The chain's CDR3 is CASSITGARGNTEAFF. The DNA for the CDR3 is TGTGCCAGTAGTATTACAGGGGCCCGGGGGAACACTGAAGCTTTCTTT.

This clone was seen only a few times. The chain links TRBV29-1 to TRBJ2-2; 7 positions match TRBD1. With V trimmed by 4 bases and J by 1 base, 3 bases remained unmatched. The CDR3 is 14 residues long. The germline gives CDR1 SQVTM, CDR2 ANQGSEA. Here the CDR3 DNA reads TGCAGCGTTGTGGGACAGATGAACACCGGGGAGCTGTTTTTT. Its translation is CSVVGQMNTGELFF.

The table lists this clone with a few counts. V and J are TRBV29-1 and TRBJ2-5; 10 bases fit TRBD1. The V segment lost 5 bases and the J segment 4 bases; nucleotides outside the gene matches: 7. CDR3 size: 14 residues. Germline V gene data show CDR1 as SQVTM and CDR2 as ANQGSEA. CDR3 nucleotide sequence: TGCAGCGTTCCCGACAGGGGGCATGGAGAGACCCAGTACTTC. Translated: CSVPDRGHGETQYF.

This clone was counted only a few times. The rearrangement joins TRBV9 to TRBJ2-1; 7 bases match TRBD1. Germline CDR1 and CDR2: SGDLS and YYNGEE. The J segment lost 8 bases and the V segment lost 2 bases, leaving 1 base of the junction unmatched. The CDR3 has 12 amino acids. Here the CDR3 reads CASSVDRDEQFF. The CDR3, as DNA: TGTGCCAGCAGCGTTGACAGGGATGAGCAGTTCTTC.

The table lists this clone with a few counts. The CDR3 sequence is CASRQPGQKKPLYF. CDR3 nucleotides: TGTGCCAGCAGGCAACCGGGACAGAAAAAACCTCTGTACTTC. This chain uses TRBV11-2 with TRBJ2-7; 7 bases align to TRBD1. This CDR3 spans 14 amino acids. Per the germline V gene, CDR1 is SGHAT and CDR2 is FQNNGV. J lost 12 bases, V lost 6 bases, and 17 bases had no gene match.